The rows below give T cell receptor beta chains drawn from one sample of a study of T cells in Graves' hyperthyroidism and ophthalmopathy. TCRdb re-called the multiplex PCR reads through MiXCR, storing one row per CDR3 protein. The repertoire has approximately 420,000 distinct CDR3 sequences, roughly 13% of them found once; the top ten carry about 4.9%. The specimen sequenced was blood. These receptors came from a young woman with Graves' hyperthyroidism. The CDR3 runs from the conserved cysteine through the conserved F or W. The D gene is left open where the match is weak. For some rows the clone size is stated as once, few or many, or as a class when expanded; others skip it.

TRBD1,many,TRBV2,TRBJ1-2,CARGGDGYTF,TGTGCCAGAGGGGGCGATGGCTACACCTTC
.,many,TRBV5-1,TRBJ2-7,CASSSEGPTSSYEQYF,TGCGCCAGCAGCTCGGAGGGCCCTACGAGCTCCTACGAGCAGTACTTC
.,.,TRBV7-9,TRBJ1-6,CASADPASAGSPLHF,TGTGCCAGCGCCGACCCCGCCTCCGCAGGTTCACCCCTCCACTTT
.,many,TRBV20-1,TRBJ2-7,CSARVGREDYEQYF,TGCAGTGCTAGAGTTGGTAGGGAGGACTACGAGCAGTACTTC
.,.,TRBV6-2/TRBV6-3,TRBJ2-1,CASSLGNDYNEQFF,TGTGCCAGCAGCCTCGGAAACGACTACAATGAGCAGTTCTTC
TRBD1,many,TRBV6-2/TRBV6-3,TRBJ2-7,CASSRGGPAYEQYF,TGTGCCAGCAGTAGAGGGGGCCCTGCCTACGAGCAGTACTTC
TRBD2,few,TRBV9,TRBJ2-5,CASSVATSGYQETQYF,TGTGCCAGCAGCGTAGCTACTAGCGGATACCAAGAGACCCAGTACTTC
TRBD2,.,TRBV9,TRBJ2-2,CASSVDLGGRSGELFF,TGTGCCAGCAGCGTAGATTTGGGGGGGAGGTCCGGGGAGCTGTTTTTT
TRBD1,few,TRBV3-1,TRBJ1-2,CASSQGQGFLYGYTF,TGTGCCAGCAGCCAAGGACAGGGGTTCCTCTATGGCTACACCTTC
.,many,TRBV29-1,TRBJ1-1,CSVVKTEAFF,TGCAGCGTTGTAAAGACTGAAGCTTTCTTT
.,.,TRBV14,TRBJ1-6,CASSQRTGWDNSPLHF,TGTGCCAGCAGCCAGCGAACAGGTTGGGATAATTCACCCCTCCACTTT
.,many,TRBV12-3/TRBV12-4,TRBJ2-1,CASKTDPSAGEQFF,TGTGCCAGCAAAACGGATCCCAGCGCCGGTGAGCAGTTCTTC
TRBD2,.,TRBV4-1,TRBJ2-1,CASSQDPSSGKRDEQFF,TGCGCCAGCAGCCAAGACCCGAGTAGCGGGAAGAGGGATGAGCAGTTCTTC
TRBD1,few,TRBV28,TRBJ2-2,CANSLRQGMGTGELFF,TGTGCCAACAGCCTTAGACAGGGAATGGGCACCGGGGAGCTGTTTTTT
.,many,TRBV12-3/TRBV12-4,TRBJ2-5,CASSLDGRVETQYF,TGTGCCAGCAGTTTAGATGGCAGAGTAGAGACCCAGTACTTC
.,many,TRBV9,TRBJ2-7,CASSLTDLGLEQYF,TGTGCCAGCAGCCTAACGGACCTTGGTCTGGAGCAGTACTTC
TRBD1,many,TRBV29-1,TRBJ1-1,CSVADRGLTEAFF,TGCAGCGTCGCAGACAGGGGGCTAACTGAAGCTTTCTTT
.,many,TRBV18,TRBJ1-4,CASSPPIRDRHEKLFF,TGTGCCAGCTCACCACCGATTCGGGATCGGCATGAAAAACTGTTTTTT
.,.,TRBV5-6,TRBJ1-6,CASSLELQNNSPLHF,TGTGCCAGCAGCTTGGAATTACAAAATAATTCACCCCTCCACTTT
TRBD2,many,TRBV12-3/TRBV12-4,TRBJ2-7,CASSLRLAGGTYEQYF,TGTGCCAGCAGTTTGAGACTAGCGGGAGGAACCTACGAGCAGTACTTC
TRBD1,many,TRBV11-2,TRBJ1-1,CASSFLDRDPEAFF,TGTGCCAGCAGCTTTTTGGACAGGGACCCTGAAGCTTTCTTT
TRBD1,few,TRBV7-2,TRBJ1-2,CASSSSTGGYYGYTF,TGTGCCAGCAGCTCCTCCACAGGGGGTTACTATGGCTACACCTTC
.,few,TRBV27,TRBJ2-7,CASRAGDEQYF,TGTGCCAGCAGGGCCGGGGACGAGCAGTACTTC
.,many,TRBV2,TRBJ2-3,CASKADTQYF,TGTGCCAGCAAGGCAGATACGCAGTATTTT
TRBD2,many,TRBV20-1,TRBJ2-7,CSARETSGGAYEQYF,TGCAGTGCTAGAGAAACTAGCGGAGGGGCCTACGAGCAGTACTTC
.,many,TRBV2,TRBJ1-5,CASSEGFQGANQPQHF,TGTGCCAGCAGTGAAGGCTTCCAGGGCGCTAATCAGCCCCAGCATTTT